This T cell receptor beta chain was profiled in a study of blood T cell repertoires in COVID-19. Sequencing was performed with immunoSEQ multiplex PCR; in TCRdb, only in-frame clones are kept and a portion is missing. Of over 250,000 clones listed, roughly 86% are singletons. This CDR3 spans 17 amino acids. V lost 5 bases to trimming and J lost 1 base; unmatched junction nucleotides: 12. CDR1 is SEHNR, CDR2 FQNEAQ, per germline (reference sequence). The rearrangement links TRBV7-9 to TRBJ2-5; 8 nucleotides line up with TRBD2. This TCR was sampled from a woman in her fifties or sixties with acute or convalescent COVID-19. The sample taken for sequencing was peripheral blood. The CDR3 DNA is TGTGCCAGCAGCCCCCGGGAGGGCCGAGGATCCCAAGAGACCCAGTACTTC. Its translation: CASSPREGRGSQETQYF.